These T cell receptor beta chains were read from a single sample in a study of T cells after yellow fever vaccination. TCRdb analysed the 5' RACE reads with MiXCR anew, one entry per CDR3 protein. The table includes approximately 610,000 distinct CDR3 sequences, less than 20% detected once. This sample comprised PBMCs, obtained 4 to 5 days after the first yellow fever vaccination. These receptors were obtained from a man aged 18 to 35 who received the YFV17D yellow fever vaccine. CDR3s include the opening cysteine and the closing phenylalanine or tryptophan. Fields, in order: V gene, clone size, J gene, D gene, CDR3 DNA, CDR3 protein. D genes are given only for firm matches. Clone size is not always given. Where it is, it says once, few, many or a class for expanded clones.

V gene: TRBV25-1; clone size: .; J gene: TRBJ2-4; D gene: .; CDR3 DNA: TGTGCCAGCAGTGAAATATCGAGAGACATTCAGTACTTC; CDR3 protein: CASSEISRDIQYF
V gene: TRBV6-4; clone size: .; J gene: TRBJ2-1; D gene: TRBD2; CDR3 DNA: TGTGCCAGCAGTGACTCGGGAGGGGCCAACAGGAATGAGCAGTTCTTC; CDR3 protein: CASSDSGGANRNEQFF
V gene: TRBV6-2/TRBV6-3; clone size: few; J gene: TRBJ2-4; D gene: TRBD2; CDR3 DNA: TGTGCCAGCAGTTACGGACTAGCGTTAGCCAAAAACATTCAGTACTTC; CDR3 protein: CASSYGLALAKNIQYF
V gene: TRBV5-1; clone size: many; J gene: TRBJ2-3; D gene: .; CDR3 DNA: TGTGCCAGCAGTTTAGAGGGAGATACGCAGTATTTT; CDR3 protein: CASSLEGDTQYF
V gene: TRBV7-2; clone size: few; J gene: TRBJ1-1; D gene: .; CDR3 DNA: TGTGCCAGCAGCTTCGGTGTGTCCCCTGAAGCTTTCTTT; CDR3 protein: CASSFGVSPEAFF
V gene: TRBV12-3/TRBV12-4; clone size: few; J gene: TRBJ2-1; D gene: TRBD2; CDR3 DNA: TGTGCCAGCAGTTATAGCGGGGGGGCCGCTTACAATGAGCAGTTCTTC; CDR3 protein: CASSYSGGAAYNEQFF
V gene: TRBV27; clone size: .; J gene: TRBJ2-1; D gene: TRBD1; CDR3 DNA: TGTGCCAGCAGCCACATCGGGACAGGGGTGGATGAGCAGTTCTTC; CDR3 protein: CASSHIGTGVDEQFF
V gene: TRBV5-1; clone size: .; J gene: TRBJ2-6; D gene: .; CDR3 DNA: TGCGCCAGCAGCTTGCAGGGGCTAGTCTCTGGGGCCAACGTCCTGACTTTC; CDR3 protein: CASSLQGLVSGANVLTF
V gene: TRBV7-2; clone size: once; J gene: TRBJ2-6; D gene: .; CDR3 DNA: TGTGCCAGCGTCCCGGGAGGGGCCAACGTCCTGACTTTC; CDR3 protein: CASVPGGANVLTF
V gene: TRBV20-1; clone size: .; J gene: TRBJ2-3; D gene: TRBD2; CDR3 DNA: TGCAGTGCTCACGAGCGGGGAGGGGGCACAGATACGCAGTATTTT; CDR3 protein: CSAHERGGGTDTQYF
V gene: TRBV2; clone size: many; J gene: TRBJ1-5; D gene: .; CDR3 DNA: TGTGCCAGCAGTATAAGGGGGGCGCATGGCAATCAGCCCCAGCATTTT; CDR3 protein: CASSIRGAHGNQPQHF
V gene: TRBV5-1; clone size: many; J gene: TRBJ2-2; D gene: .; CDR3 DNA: TGCGCCAGCAGCTTGGAGCCTCGAGAGGAGCTGTTTTTT; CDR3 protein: CASSLEPREELFF
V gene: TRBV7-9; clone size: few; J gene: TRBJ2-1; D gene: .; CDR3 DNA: TGTGCCAGCAGCGCCCGGGACTCCAATGAGCAGTTCTTC; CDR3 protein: CASSARDSNEQFF
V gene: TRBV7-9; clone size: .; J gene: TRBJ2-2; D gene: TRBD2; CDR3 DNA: TGTGCCAGCAGGCGGACTAGCGGGGGATTCACCGGGGAGCTGTTTTTT; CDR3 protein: CASRRTSGGFTGELFF
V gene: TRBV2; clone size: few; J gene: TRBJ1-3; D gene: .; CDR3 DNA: TGTGCCAGCATTGGGGGCCACTCTGGAAACACCATATATTTT; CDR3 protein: CASIGGHSGNTIYF
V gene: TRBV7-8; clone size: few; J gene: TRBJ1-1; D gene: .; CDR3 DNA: TGTGCCAGCAGCTTGGGTTCGCAGACTGAAGCTTTCTTT; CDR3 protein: CASSLGSQTEAFF
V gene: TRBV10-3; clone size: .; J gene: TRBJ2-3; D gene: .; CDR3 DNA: TGTGCCATCAGTGTCGGGATTTCTAGCACAGATACGCAGTATTTT; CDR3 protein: CAISVGISSTDTQYF
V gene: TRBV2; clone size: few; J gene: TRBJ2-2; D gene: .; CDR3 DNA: TGTGCCAGCAGTAAGGGTTCCGGGGAGCTGTTTTTT; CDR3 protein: CASSKGSGELFF
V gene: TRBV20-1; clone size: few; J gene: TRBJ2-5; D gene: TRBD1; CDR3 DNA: TGCAGTGCTAGGAGGCTACAGGGGGTAACCCAGTACTTC; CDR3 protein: CSARRLQGVTQYF
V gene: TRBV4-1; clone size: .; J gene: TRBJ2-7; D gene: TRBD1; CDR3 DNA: TGCGCCAGCAGCCAATTCCCGGGACAGTCCTACGAGCAGTACTTC; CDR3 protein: CASSQFPGQSYEQYF
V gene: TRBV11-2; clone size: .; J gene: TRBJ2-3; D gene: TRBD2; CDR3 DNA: TGTGCCAGCAGCCACGCAGCGGGGGGGACCACAGATACGCAGTATTTT; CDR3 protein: CASSHAAGGTTDTQYF
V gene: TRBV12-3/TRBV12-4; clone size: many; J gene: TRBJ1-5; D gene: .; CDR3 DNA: TGTGCCAGCAGTCAACAGGGAGGCAATCAGCCCCAGCATTTT; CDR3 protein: CASSQQGGNQPQHF
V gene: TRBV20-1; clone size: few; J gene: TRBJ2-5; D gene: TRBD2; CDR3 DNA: TGCAGTGCTCCTCGGACTAGCGGCGGGACCCAGTACTTC; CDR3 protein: CSAPRTSGGTQYF
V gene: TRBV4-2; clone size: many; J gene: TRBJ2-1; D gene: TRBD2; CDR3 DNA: TGTGCCAGCAGCCAAGATATCGGGGGGGGGCAACTTGAGCAGTTCTTC; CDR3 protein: CASSQDIGGGQLEQFF
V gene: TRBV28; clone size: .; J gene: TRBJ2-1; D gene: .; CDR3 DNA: TGTGCCAGCAACTTAAGGTGGAATGAGCAGTTCTTC; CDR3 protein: CASNLRWNEQFF
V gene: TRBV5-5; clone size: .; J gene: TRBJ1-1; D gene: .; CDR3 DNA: TGTGCCAGCAGCTTGGGATGGACCGCTTTCTTT; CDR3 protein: CASSLGWTAFF
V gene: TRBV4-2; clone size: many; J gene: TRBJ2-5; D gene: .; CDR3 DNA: TGTGCCAGCAGCCAAGATGGCCTCGGACTCGTTAGGGAGACCCAGTACTTC; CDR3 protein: CASSQDGLGLVRETQYF
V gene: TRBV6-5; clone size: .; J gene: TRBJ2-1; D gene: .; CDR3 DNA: TGTGCCAGCAGTTCCGCTTCGGGTCACAATGAGCAGTTCTTC; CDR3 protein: CASSSASGHNEQFF
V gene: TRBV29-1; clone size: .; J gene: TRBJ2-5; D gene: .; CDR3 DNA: TGCAGGGATAGACTAGAGCGAGAGACCCAGTACTTC; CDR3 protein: CRDRLERETQYF
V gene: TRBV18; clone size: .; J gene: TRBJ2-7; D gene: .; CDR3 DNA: TGTGCCAGCTTCTGGCGTTGGGACGAGCAGTACTTC; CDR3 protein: CASFWRWDEQYF
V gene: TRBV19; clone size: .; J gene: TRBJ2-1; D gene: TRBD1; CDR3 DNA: TGTGCCAGTAGGGACGGGACAGGGGCCTACAATGAGCAGTTCTTC; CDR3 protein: CASRDGTGAYNEQFF
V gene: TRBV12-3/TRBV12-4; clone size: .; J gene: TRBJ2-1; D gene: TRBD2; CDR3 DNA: TGTGCCAGCACACAGCGGGGGGCCTACAATGAGCAGTTCTTC; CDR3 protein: CASTQRGAYNEQFF
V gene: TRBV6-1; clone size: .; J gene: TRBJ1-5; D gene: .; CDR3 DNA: TGTGCCAGCGGATTTAGCAATCAGCCCCAGCATTTT; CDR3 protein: CASGFSNQPQHF
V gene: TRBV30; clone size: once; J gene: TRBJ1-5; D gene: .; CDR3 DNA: TGTGCCTGGAGTGGGGGTGGTCAGCCCCAGCATTTT; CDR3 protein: CAWSGGGQPQHF
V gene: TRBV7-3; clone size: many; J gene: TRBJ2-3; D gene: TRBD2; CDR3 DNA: TGTGCCAGCAGCTTACTAGCGGGGGGCGCAGATACGCAGTATTTT; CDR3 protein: CASSLLAGGADTQYF
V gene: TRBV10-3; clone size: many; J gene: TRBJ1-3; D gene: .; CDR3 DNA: TGTGCCATCAGTCAAGGACCAGCTGGTGGAAACACCATATATTTT; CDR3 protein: CAISQGPAGGNTIYF
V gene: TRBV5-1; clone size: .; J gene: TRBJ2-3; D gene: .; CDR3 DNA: TGCGCCAGCAGCTTGTGGGGAGATAACACAGATACGCAGTATTTT; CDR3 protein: CASSLWGDNTDTQYF
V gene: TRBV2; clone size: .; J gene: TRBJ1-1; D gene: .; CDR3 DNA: TGTGCCAGCAATTTTGAGGGGAACACTGAAGCTTTCTTT; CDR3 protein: CASNFEGNTEAFF
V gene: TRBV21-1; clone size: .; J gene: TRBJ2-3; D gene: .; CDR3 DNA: TGTGCCAGCAGCAAAGCGAGTGAGCGGGGGCCCCACACAGATACGCAGTATTTT; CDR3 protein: CASSKASERGPHTDTQYF
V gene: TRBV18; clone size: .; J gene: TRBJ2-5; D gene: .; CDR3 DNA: TGTGCCAGCTCACCACCGCGGGACAATTTCAGAGAAGAGACCCAGTACTTC; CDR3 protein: CASSPPRDNFREETQYF
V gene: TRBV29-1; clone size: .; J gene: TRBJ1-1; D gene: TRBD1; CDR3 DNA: TGCAGCGCCCTGGGACAGGCAAAAACTGAAGCTTTCTTT; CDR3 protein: CSALGQAKTEAFF
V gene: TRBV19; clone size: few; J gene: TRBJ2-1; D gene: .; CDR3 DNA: TGTGCCAGTACTCCCAGGGGTACGTTGTACAATGAGCAGTTCTTC; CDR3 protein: CASTPRGTLYNEQFF
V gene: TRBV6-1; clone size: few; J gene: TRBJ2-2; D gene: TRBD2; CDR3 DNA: TGTGCCAGCAGAGCTTTAGCGGGGGGCCCTAACACCGGGGAGCTGTTTTTT; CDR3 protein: CASRALAGGPNTGELFF